Presented here are 29 T cell receptor beta chains from one specimen sequenced in a study of T cells in Graves' hyperthyroidism and ophthalmopathy. Researchers amplified the TCR beta CDR3 regions from RNA transcripts. The HTBI primer set was used in a first-round RT-PCR of the TCR CDR3. TCRdb reprocessed the multiplex PCR reads with MiXCR, giving one entry per CDR3 protein. Found here are about 560,000 distinct CDR3 sequences, over 15% of them singletons; the top ten hold approximately 20%. The source material was blood. All receptors come from a woman younger than 35 with Graves' hyperthyroidism.

This clonotype was recorded only once. One base away lies a much larger clone, so this may be a sequencing read error. The V gene is TRBV7-9, the J gene TRBJ2-1; 7 nucleotides match TRBD2. CDR1 is SEHNR, CDR2 FQNEAQ, per germline (reference sequence). The CDR3 is 15 residues long. The CDR3 DNA is TGTGTCAGCAGCTTGCGGGGGACCACGGGGTATGAGCAGTTCTTC. Encoded protein: CVSSLRGTTGYEQFF.

This clonotype was recorded at least ten times. This chain joins TRBV3-1 and TRBJ1-2, with D hard to call. The germline CDR1 and CDR2 sequences are LGHDT and YNNKEL (reference sequence). There are 14 residues in the CDR3. With 6 bases removed from V and 2 bases from J, the gap between germline ends came to 13 bases. Here the CDR3 reads CASSSGPINYGYTF. Written as DNA, the CDR3 is TGTGCCAGCAGTTCCGGCCCAATCAACTATGGCTACACCTTC.

The chain has TRBV19 and TRBJ1-2; TRBD1 might be the D (5 bases). The V gene lost 5 bases and the J gene lost 7 bases, with 11 bases spanning the gap. The CDR3 runs to 12 residues. Germline V gene data show CDR1 as LNHDA and CDR2 as SQIVND (reference sequence). The CDR3 protein is CASSWGTSGYTF. The CDR3, as DNA: TGTGCCAGTAGTTGGGGGACGAGTGGCTACACCTTC. The entire variable domain, with the rest obtained from reference TRBV19 and TRBJ1-2, is as follows: DGGITQSPKYLFRKEGQNVTLSCEQNLNHDAMYWYRQDPGQGLRLIYYSQIVNDFQKGDIAEGYSVSREKKESFPLTVTSAQKNPTAFYLCASSWGTSGYTFGSGTRLTVV.

The rearrangement joins TRBV12-3 or TRBV12-4 to TRBJ1-1, with a tentative D call TRBD1 (6 bases). Trimming took off 7 bases at V and 3 bases at J, with 18 bases between the two ends. There are 15 residues in the CDR3. CDR3 sequence: CASTDLEGGDTEAFF. The CDR3 DNA follows: TGTGCCAGCACTGACCTCGAGGGGGGGGACACTGAAGCTTTCTTT.

This chain joins TRBV4-3 and TRBJ2-1; D remains ambiguous. The CDR3 has 15 amino acids. Trimming cost V 0 bases and J 4 bases, with 10 bases left between them. Looked up from germline, CDR1 is LGHNA and CDR2 is YSLEER. The CDR3 region is CASSQDPVSYNEQFF. In nucleotides, the CDR3 is TGCGCCAGCAGCCAAGACCCCGTATCATACAATGAGCAGTTCTTC.

This clonotype was detected only a few times. The chain carries TRBV20-1 and TRBJ1-3; D gene ambiguous. The V end was cut by 0 bases, the J end by 5 bases, with 14 bases between. Looked up from germline, CDR1 is DFQATT and CDR2 is SNEGSKA (reference sequence). The CDR3 totals 15 residues. CDR3 sequence (DNA): TGCAGTGCTAGAGAACTCCTGGGCGGCAGAAACACCATATATTTT. Amino acid sequence: CSARELLGGRNTIYF.

This clonotype was seen a few times. The J gene is TRBJ1-4, the V gene TRBV7-9, with D unresolved. CDR1 and CDR2 (germline): SEHNR, FQNEAQ (reference sequence). This CDR3 contains 14 residues. V was shortened by 5 bases and J by 10 bases, with 17 bases between the two germline ends. CDR3 sequence reads: CASSPSNRAGKLFF. Here the CDR3 DNA reads TGTGCCAGCAGCCCGTCGAACCGGGCGGGAAAACTGTTTTTT.

This clonotype was found many times. The chain is built from TRBV9 and TRBJ2-1, with 12 bases identical to TRBD2. Germline CDR1 is SGDLS and CDR2 is YYNGEE. V lost 0 bases to trimming and J lost 8 bases; unmatched junction nucleotides: 3. CDR3 length equals 15 residues. This chain's CDR3 is CASSVVLAGGHEQFF. The CDR3 DNA follows: TGTGCCAGCAGCGTAGTACTAGCGGGAGGTCATGAGCAGTTCTTC.

This clonotype was detected only a few times. This chain uses TRBV5-1 with TRBJ2-5, with D uncertain. This CDR3 is built from 13 residues. Germline CDR1 SGHRS, CDR2 YFSETQ. With 4 bases removed from V and 1 base from J, the gap between germline ends came to 8 bases. The CDR3 sequence: CASSEATQETQYF. The CDR3, as DNA: TGCGCCAGCAGCGAGGCGACCCAAGAGACCCAGTACTTC.

This clonotype came up a few times. Here the CDR3 DNA reads TGTGCCAGTAGAAGTGTCTCAGCACGTGGAAACACCATATATTTT. As protein: CASRSVSARGNTIYF. The V call is TRBV19, the J call TRBJ1-3; no clear D. The ends were cut back, 6 bases at V and 3 bases at J, with 15 bases in the middle. CDR3 length: 15 residues. Per the germline V gene, CDR1 is LNHDA and CDR2 is SQIVND (reference sequence).

This clonotype was counted many times. The chain is built from TRBV6-1 and TRBJ2-7; 11 bases map to TRBD1. CDR1 and CDR2 from the germline V gene are MNHNS and SASEGT. This CDR3 is built from 14 residues. Trimming cost V 7 bases and J 2 bases; bases outside gene matches: 4. This CDR3 is CASTPGQGAYEQYF. CDR3 sequence (DNA): TGTGCCAGCACCCCGGGACAGGGGGCCTACGAGCAGTACTTC.

Worth noting for this clonotype: This may come from a read error, since a much larger clone is one base off. The V gene is TRBV3-1, the J gene TRBJ1-2; a possible D gene is TRBD1 (5 bases). This CDR3 has 15 residues. Germline CDR1 is LGHDT and CDR2 is YNNKEL (reference sequence). CDR3 nucleotide sequence: TGTGCCAGCAGCCAAGAGGTATGGGGGAACTATGGCTCCACCTTC. Translation: CASSQEVWGNYGSTF.

This clonotype has at least ten counts. The V call is TRBV12-3 or TRBV12-4, the J call TRBJ2-1; maybe TRBD2 (6 bases). There are 13 residues in the CDR3. V shed 5 bases and J shed 10 bases, with 15 bases lying between them. CDR3 sequence: CASSPRVAGEQFF. The CDR3 DNA follows: TGTGCCAGCAGTCCTCGGGTGGCGGGGGAGCAGTTCTTC.

The chain combines TRBV6-2 or TRBV6-3 with TRBJ2-7; the match to TRBD1 covers 9 bases. V shed 0 bases, J shed 7 bases, and the junction held 7 bases outside the gene matches. Germline values: CDR1 MNHEY, CDR2 SVGEGT. CDR3 length: 15 residues. DNA of the CDR3: TGTGCCAGCAGTTACTCTGGGGACAGGGCGGAAGAGCAGTACTTC. It yields the protein CASSYSGDRAEEQYF.

This clonotype came up many times. The chain combines TRBV7-2 with TRBJ2-1; D is uncertain. Trimming cost V 1 base and J 2 bases, with 9 bases left between them. The CDR3 contains 15 residues. The germline V gene has CDR1 SGHTA and CDR2 FQGNSA. The chain's CDR3 is CASSLETAPYNEQFF. Written as DNA, the CDR3 is TGTGCCAGCAGCTTAGAGACGGCCCCCTACAATGAGCAGTTCTTC.

The chain links TRBV7-2 to TRBJ2-7; 12 nucleotides agree with TRBD2. V shed 4 bases and J 2 bases; nucleotides not matched to a gene: 6. The CDR3 is 16 residues long. Germline V gives CDR1 SGHTA, CDR2 FQGNSA. CDR3 residues: CASSWKTSGSAYEQYF. In DNA form, the CDR3 reads TGTGCCAGCAGCTGGAAGACTAGCGGGAGTGCCTACGAGCAGTACTTC.

This clonotype was observed a handful of times. The V call is TRBV7-9, the J call TRBJ1-4; tentatively, D is TRBD1 (6 bases). The length of the CDR3 is 15 residues. CDR1 SEHNR and CDR2 FQNEAQ come from the germline V gene (reference sequence). The ends were cut back, 4 bases at V and 5 bases at J, with 14 bases in the middle. CDR3 coding DNA: TGTGCCAGCAGCTCACGGGGGGGCCGGAATGAAAAACTGTTTTTT. Translated, it gives CASSSRGGRNEKLFF. The full variable domain, its missing parts supplied by reference TRBV7-9 and TRBJ1-4, is DTGVSQNPRHKITKRGQNVTFRCDPISEHNRLYWYRQTLGQGPEFLTYFQNEAQLEKSRLLSDRFSAERPKGSFSTLEIQRTEQGDSAMYLCASSSRGGRNEKLFFGSGTQLSVL.

Only a few counts were recorded for this clonotype. The J gene is TRBJ2-3, the V gene TRBV19; tentative D call: TRBD2 (5 bases). Trimming left V 7 bases short and J 3 bases short, with 17 bases between. The CDR3 has 15 residues. Germline V gene lookup returns CDR1 LNHDA and CDR2 SQIVND (reference sequence). Here the CDR3 reads CASTNRAGGTDTQYF. CDR3 coding DNA: TGTGCCAGTACCAATAGGGCGGGCGGGACAGATACGCAGTATTTT.

The table lists this clonotype with many counts. This chain connects TRBV7-2 to TRBJ2-7; 12 nucleotides match TRBD2. Germline V gives CDR1 SGHTA, CDR2 FQGNSA. The junction had 7 bases not matched to a gene; V was cut back by 6 bases and J by 4 bases. The CDR3 extends over 15 amino acids. CDR3 in amino acids: CASRGGTSGLYEQYF. CDR3 coding DNA: TGTGCCAGCAGGGGGGGGACTAGCGGGTTGTACGAGCAGTACTTC.

The J gene is TRBJ2-7, the V gene TRBV10-2; 11 nucleotides align to TRBD2. Trimming at V came to 7 bases and at J to 6 bases, leaving 8 bases not matched to a gene. Per germline, CDR1 WSHSY and CDR2 SAAADI. The CDR3 loop spans 14 amino acids. The CDR3 sequence is CASNLAGGRGEQYF. The CDR3 DNA sequence: TGCGCCAGCAACCTAGCGGGAGGTCGAGGCGAGCAGTACTTC.

This clonotype was seen ten or more times. The chain carries TRBV3-1 and TRBJ2-5, with TRBD2 matching over 10 bases. CDR1 and CDR2 (germline): LGHDT, YNNKEL (reference sequence). The trim removed 3 bases at V and 3 bases at J, leaving 1 base unmatched. The CDR3 totals 14 residues. In DNA form, the CDR3 reads TGTGCCAGCAGCCATCTAGCGGGGGAAGAGACCCAGTACTTC. This gives the protein CASSHLAGEETQYF.

In its sample, this clonotype was seen many times. The chain uses TRBV20-1 and TRBJ2-7, with TRBD1 matching 9 bases. Germline CDR1 reads DFQATT; CDR2 reads SNEGSKA (reference sequence). With V trimmed by 5 bases and J by 2 bases, 4 bases remained unmatched. This CDR3 is 13 amino acids long. The CDR3: CSAAGTGTYEQYF. DNA for the CDR3: TGCAGTGCTGCCGGGACAGGGACCTACGAGCAGTACTTC.

This clonotype showed up just a few times. This could be a read error, since a much larger clone is one nucleotide away. This sequence joins TRBV20-1 and TRBJ2-1, with D possibly being TRBD1 (6 bases). This CDR3 is 14 amino acids long. CDR1 and CDR2 from the germline V gene are DFQATT and SNEGSKA (reference sequence). CDR3 loop: CSARDPTGDWERFF. CDR3 nucleotide sequence: TGCAGTGCTAGAGATCCGACAGGCGATTGGGAGCGGTTCTTC.

The V gene is TRBV20-1, the J gene TRBJ1-1; D is unresolved. Germline V gene lookup returns CDR1 DFQATT and CDR2 SNEGSKA (reference sequence). This CDR3 contains 13 residues. Deletions cut 3 bases from V and 0 bases from J, with 8 bases between. The CDR3 is CSARSSLNTEAFF. The DNA for the CDR3 is TGCAGTGCTAGGTCCAGCCTGAACACTGAAGCTTTCTTT.

This clonotype was counted ten times or more. CDR3 residues: CSARRGTGAEQYF. DNA for the CDR3: TGCAGTGCTAGGAGGGGGACAGGGGCCGAGCAGTACTTC. The rearrangement uses TRBV20-1 and TRBJ2-7; 10 positions agree with TRBD1. V gave up 3 bases and J gave up 6 bases; unmatched junction bases: 5. Germline V gene lookup returns CDR1 DFQATT and CDR2 SNEGSKA (reference sequence). The CDR3 extends over 13 amino acids.

The table lists this clonotype with many counts. The rearrangement joins TRBV12-5 to TRBJ1-1; 8 nucleotides align to TRBD1. The CDR3 runs 15 residues. V lost 3 bases to trimming and J lost 5 bases; unmatched junction nucleotides: 8. Germline V CDR1 and CDR2: LGHNT, FRNRAP. CDR3 nucleotide sequence: TGTGCTAGTGGTTTCGACAGGGGTGAGGGGACTGAAGCTTTCTTT. It yields the protein CASGFDRGEGTEAFF.

This chain uses TRBV10-2 with TRBJ1-2; TRBD1 aligns across 9 bases. This CDR3 has 15 residues. Germline V lookup: CDR1 WSHSY, CDR2 SAAADI. With 5 bases clipped from V and 4 bases from J, the junction kept 8 bases outside the gene matches. CDR3 in DNA: TGCGCCAGCAGTTACCGGGACAGGGTGGGCTATGGCTACACCTTC. It encodes CASSYRDRVGYGYTF.

This clonotype was found many times. The chain combines TRBV12-3 or TRBV12-4 with TRBJ2-2, with D maybe TRBD1 (6 bases). CDR3 length: 13 residues. With 6 bases removed from V and 4 bases from J, the gap between germline ends came to 9 bases. The CDR3: CASSQGTTGELFF. The CDR3 bases are TGTGCCAGCAGCCAGGGGACCACCGGGGAGCTGTTTTTT.

This clonotype was observed many times. The chain couples TRBV19 to TRBJ1-1, with 8 bases aligning to TRBD1. This CDR3 has 16 residues. The germline CDR1 and CDR2 sequences are LNHDA and SQIVND (reference sequence). The junction had 11 bases not matched to a gene; V was cut back by 3 bases and J by 5 bases. Written as DNA, the CDR3 is TGTGCCAGTAGTATCAGTCAGGGGGCGCCGGTTACTGAAGCTTTCTTT. Translated: CASSISQGAPVTEAFF.